This T cell receptor (beta chain) was documented in a study of CD4 T cells in relation to SARS-CoV-2 and coronaviruses. Study background: ViraFEST: roughly ten-day antigen culture of PBMCs, then TCR beta CDR3 sequencing. Patient ages ranged from 21 to 72, median 38.

Clones were read by immunoSEQ multiplex PCR, and TCRdb kept only the in-frame ones, dropping some. The data contain 38,000 or so clones, 77% of them seen just once; the ten biggest clones take up 20%. Trimming at V came to 5 bases and at J to 6 bases, leaving 2 bases not matched to a gene. Germline CDR1 and CDR2: SNHLY and FYNNEI. This CDR3 comprises 13 residues. This clone was counted between two and nine times. Its matching antigen is unknown. The genes are TRBV2 and TRBJ2-3; 10 bases are shared with TRBD2. Specimen: memory CD4+ T cells from PBMCs, cultured in vitro. This clonotype originated in an adult with COVID-19. In DNA form, the CDR3 reads TGTGCCAGCAGTCGACTAGCGGGCGATACGCAGTATTTT. Translation gives CASSRLAGDTQYF.